The clone carrying this T cell receptor beta chain was observed at least ten times. Its target is not known. This sample was included in a study of T cell repertoires in cytomegalovirus infection. Study in general: Indicated by public TCR beta signatures were CMV infection and matching HLA type. Findings and caveats of the study: CMV carriers having the relevant HLA were flagged by cumulative public TCR beta family frequency.

Germline loops: CDR1 SGHTA, CDR2 FQGNSA. V was clipped by 5 bases and J by 3 bases, with 10 bases between them. This CDR3 spans 13 amino acids. Using its own MiXCR run on the reads, TCRdb lists one record per CDR3 protein. Of about 150,000 distinct CDR3 sequences listed, less than 25% are singletons. Sample: PBMCs. The J gene is TRBJ2-5, the V gene TRBV7-2, with D possibly being TRBD2 (5 bases). This TCR was sampled from a human donor in good health (CMV status not recorded). Some clones in this sample may be carry-over from other donors' samples. This chain's CDR3 is CASSRGAEETQYF. The DNA for the CDR3 is TGTGCCAGCAGCCGGGGAGCCGAAGAGACCCAGTACTTC.